This passage covers 21 T cell receptor beta chains from one sample sequenced in a study of cytomegalovirus exposure and HLA in healthy donors. In the PCR, 60 Vbeta and 13 Jbeta primers were used. TCRdb keeps only in-frame clones here, not all; method: immunoSEQ multiplex PCR. The profile shows some 170,000 clones, roughly 85% of them singletons. Sequencing input: PBMCs. These receptors all come from a man aged 40-50 years in good health and CMV-seronegative.

The genes are TRBV5-1 and TRBJ2-3; TRBD1 aligns across 10 bases. The germline V gene encodes CDR1 SGHRS and CDR2 YFSETQ. The CDR3 loop spans 14 amino acids. The V segment lost 6 bases and the J segment 3 bases; nucleotides outside the gene matches: 4. The CDR3 loop reads CASTRTGGTDTQYF. CDR3 DNA: TGCGCCAGCACCCGGACAGGGGGAACAGATACGCAGTATTTT.

The chain recombines TRBV6-5 with TRBJ2-1; D call uncertain. The CDR3 covers 14 residues. Germline lookup yields CDR1 MNHEY and CDR2 SVGAGI. V lost 7 bases and J lost 0, with 10 bases in between. CDR3 residues: CASTASSSYNEQFF. The DNA of the CDR3 is TGTGCCAGCACAGCCTCTAGCTCCTACAATGAGCAGTTCTTC.

This clone came up a few times. This chain joins TRBV30 and TRBJ2-5, with 7 bases aligning to TRBD1. The CDR3 runs to 14 residues. Germline V gene sequence: CDR1 GTSNPN, CDR2 SVGIG (reference sequence). The J segment lost 1 base and the V segment lost 0 bases, leaving 2 bases of the junction unmatched. The CDR3 nucleotides read TGTGCCTGGAGTGTACAGGGGCCCCAAGAGACCCAGTACTTC. Its translation: CAWSVQGPQETQYF. Full variable domain (missing parts from reference TRBV30 and TRBJ2-5): SQTIHQWPATLVQPVGSPLSLECTVEGTSNPNLYWYRQAAGRGLQLLFYSVGIGQISSEVPQNLSASRPQDRQFILSSKKLLLSDSGFYLCAWSVQGPQETQYFGPGTRLLVL.

The rearrangement joins TRBV19 to TRBJ2-1; 7 positions match TRBD2. The CDR3 totals 14 residues. The V and J ends lost 5 bases and 2 bases, in that order; junction bases with no gene match: 3. In germline, CDR1 is LNHDA, CDR2 SQIVND (reference sequence). The CDR3 reads CASSWAGAYNEQFF. CDR3 DNA sequence: TGTGCCAGTAGTTGGGCGGGAGCCTACAATGAGCAGTTCTTC.

The chain couples TRBV12-5 to TRBJ2-2, with TRBD1 matching over 7 bases. The CDR3 extends over 15 amino acids. Per the germline V gene, CDR1 is LGHNT and CDR2 is FRNRAP. The V and J ends lost 3 bases and 0 bases, in that order; junction bases with no gene match: 1. The CDR3 is CASGLGTANTGELFF. The DNA of the CDR3 is TGTGCTAGTGGTTTAGGGACAGCGAACACCGGGGAGCTGTTTTTT. Drawing the rest from reference TRBV12-5 and TRBJ2-2, the complete variable domain is DARVTQTPRHKVTEMGQEVTMRCQPILGHNTVFWYRQTMMQGLELLAYFRNRAPLDDSGMPKDRFSAEMPDATLATLKIQPSEPRDSAVYFCASGLGTANTGELFFGEGSRLTVL.

The J gene is TRBJ2-2, the V gene TRBV6-6; 7 nucleotides match TRBD1. The CDR3 is 16 residues long. CDR1 and CDR2 (germline): MNHNY, SVGAGI (reference sequence). The ends lost 6 bases at V and 0 bases at J; junction bases unmatched: 7. The CDR3 DNA reads TGTGCCAGCAGGCAAACAGGGGCACCGAACACCGGGGAGCTGTTTTTT. Amino acid sequence: CASRQTGAPNTGELFF.

The chain couples TRBV6-5 to TRBJ2-1; 9 positions agree with TRBD2. The CDR3 contains 13 residues. The V gene's germline CDR1 is MNHEY and CDR2 SVGAGI. The V and J ends lost 7 bases and 5 bases, in that order; junction bases with no gene match: 3. CDR3 amino acids: CASNSGRNNEQFF. The CDR3, as DNA: TGTGCCAGCAATAGCGGGAGAAACAATGAGCAGTTCTTC.

V gene TRBV18 combines with J gene TRBJ2-7; 8 nucleotides agree with TRBD2. Germline CDR1 is KGHSH and CDR2 is LQKENI. This CDR3 comprises 13 residues. With 6 bases clipped from V and 2 bases from J, the junction kept 3 bases outside the gene matches. The CDR3 sequence: CASSSGGAYEQYF. In DNA form, the CDR3 reads TGTGCCAGCTCGTCCGGGGGGGCCTACGAGCAGTACTTC.

This clone was counted once. Other DNA sequences of this sample code for an identical CDR3. J is TRBJ2-3 and V is TRBV11-2; D possibly corresponds to TRBD2 (6 bases). V was pared by 5 bases and J by 2 bases, with 20 bases between. CDR3 length: 17 amino acids. Germline loops: CDR1 SGHAT, CDR2 FQNNGV. The CDR3 reads CASSPKSGSLDTDTQYF. Written as DNA, the CDR3 is TGTGCCAGCAGCCCTAAGTCCGGGAGTCTGGACACAGATACGCAGTATTTT.

In this sample, this clone turned up once. This chain links TRBV7-9 with TRBJ1-2, with 8 bases fitting TRBD1. CDR1 and CDR2 (germline): SEHNR, FQNEAQ (reference sequence). This CDR3 spans 14 amino acids. V lost 2 bases, J lost 1 base, and 0 bases stayed unmatched. The DNA for the CDR3 is TGTGCCAGCAGCTTAACAGGGGGTAACTATGGCTACACCTTC. This sequence encodes CASSLTGGNYGYTF.

V is TRBV28 and J is TRBJ1-2; TRBD1 aligns across 7 bases. Trimming at V came to 10 bases and at J to 0 bases, leaving 14 bases not matched to a gene. This CDR3 is built from 16 residues. Germline V lookup: CDR1 MDHEN, CDR2 SYDVKM. CDR3 bases: TGTGCCACCAGGAATCTCAGGGGGACCTCTAACTATGGCTACACCTTC. Translated, it gives CATRNLRGTSNYGYTF.

In its sample, this clone was seen once. The chain combines TRBV11-2 with TRBJ2-5, with 7 positions matching TRBD2. This CDR3 is built from 16 residues. J was trimmed by 5 bases and V by 5 bases; bases with no gene match: 14. CDR1 is SGHAT, CDR2 FQNNGV, per germline. The CDR3 coding sequence is TGTGCCAGCAGCCTACGACTAGCCCCTAACGCGGAGACCCAGTACTTC. Its protein product is CASSLRLAPNAETQYF.

The V and J genes are TRBV4-2 and TRBJ2-2, with TRBD2 identical over 8 bases. Trimming at V came to 6 bases and at J to 6 bases, leaving 9 bases not matched to a gene. Germline V CDR1 and CDR2: LGHNA, YNFKEQ. The CDR3 extends over 15 amino acids. CDR3 coding DNA: TGTGCCAGCAGTCGTTATAGCGGGGCTTCCGGGGAGCTGTTTTTT. It yields the protein CASSRYSGASGELFF.

About this clone: A read error may account for a junction end that differs from germline. The CDR3 region is CASSRGGNAGELFF. CDR3 in DNA: TGCGCCAGCAGCCGTGGAGGGAACGCCGGGGAGCTGTTTTTT. V gene TRBV4-1 combines with J gene TRBJ2-2, with D possibly TRBD2 on 6 matching bases. This CDR3 is 14 amino acids long. Germline V gene lookup returns CDR1 MGHRA and CDR2 YSYEKL.

The chain combines TRBV5-1 with TRBJ2-7; 7 bases are a match to TRBD2. J lost 4 bases, V lost 3 bases, and 10 bases had no gene match. Germline values: CDR1 SGHRS, CDR2 YFSETQ. This CDR3 comprises 15 residues. Here the CDR3 DNA reads TGCGCCAGCAGCTATGACGGGACTACACTATACGAGCAGTACTTC. This encodes CASSYDGTTLYEQYF. The variable domain in full, completed from reference TRBV5-1 and TRBJ2-7, reads KAGVTQTPRYLIKTRGQQVTLSCSPISGHRSVSWYQQTPGQGLQFLFEYFSETQRNKGNFPGRFSGRQFSNSRSEMNVSTLELGDSALYLCASSYDGTTLYEQYFGPGTRLTVT.

This clone was observed a handful of times. The chain employs TRBV7-8 and TRBJ2-7; 8 bases map to TRBD1. The CDR3 extends over 15 amino acids. Germline V lookup: CDR1 SGHVS, CDR2 FQNEAQ. V lost 3 bases, J lost 2 bases, and 6 bases stayed unmatched. The CDR3 DNA sequence: TGTGCCAGCAGCTTTACTCCGGGACAGGCCTACGAGCAGTACTTC. The encoded protein is CASSFTPGQAYEQYF.

The rearrangement joins TRBV6-6 to TRBJ2-2; TRBD1 agrees at 10 bases. CDR1 and CDR2 from the germline V gene are MNHNY and SVGAGI (reference sequence). V lost 9 bases and J lost 2; bases outside the gene matches: 3. The CDR3 extends over 14 amino acids. The CDR3 coding sequence is TGTGCCAGTAAGACAGGGGGCAACACCGGGGAGCTGTTTTTT. Translating gives CASKTGGNTGELFF.

The chain employs TRBV7-2 and TRBJ2-5; tentative D call: TRBD2 (5 bases). V was shortened by 5 bases and J by 10 bases, with 11 bases between the two germline ends. Germline-derived CDR1 and CDR2 are SGHTA and FQGNSA. This CDR3 is built from 11 residues. The CDR3 region is CASSPGRDQYF. The CDR3 coding sequence is TGTGCCAGCAGCCCTGGACGGGACCAGTACTTC.

This chain uses TRBV7-9 with TRBJ2-1; 10 nucleotides line up with TRBD2. Trimming cost V 4 bases and J 2 bases; bases outside gene matches: 11. The CDR3 runs to 18 residues. Germline CDR1 reads SEHNR; CDR2 reads FQNEAQ (reference sequence). The CDR3 DNA sequence: TGTGCCAGCAGCTCCTCCCGGGGAGCGGGAGGGGCCTACAATGAGCAGTTCTTC. Protein: CASSSSRGAGGAYNEQFF.

The gene calls are TRBV2 and TRBJ2-5, with unresolved D. The germline V gene encodes CDR1 SNHLY and CDR2 FYNNEI. This CDR3 is built from 16 residues. Trimming removed 3 bases at V and 2 bases at J, with 16 bases between. The CDR3 is CASSDVVLGRQETQYF. Here the CDR3 DNA reads TGTGCCAGCAGTGATGTGGTTCTTGGCAGACAAGAGACCCAGTACTTC.

The rearrangement joins TRBV2 to TRBJ2-7; 10 nucleotides match TRBD1. Germline values: CDR1 SNHLY, CDR2 FYNNEI. V was pared by 5 bases and J by 4 bases, with 2 bases of the junction left unmatched. The CDR3 is made up of 13 amino acids. DNA for the CDR3: TGTGCCAGCAGTAGGACAGGGGGGTACGAGCAGTACTTC. It is translated as CASSRTGGYEQYF.